The source of this TCR beta chain is a study of breast tumors, draining lymph nodes, adjacent tissues (dated by TCRdb to the mid-2010s). With respect to the entire study: In breast cancer patients, the study compared the TCR beta repertoires of tumor, adjacent nontumor tissue and axillary lymph nodes. In human breast cancer, the study set out to assess how tumor, surrounding tissue and draining lymph node repertoires relate to one another and whether T cells might be exchanged between them. What the work shows at the level of the full study, not this receptor alone: In luminal-like breast cancer, tumor and nontumor tissue repertoires resembled each other significantly more than in basal-like breast cancer. The data were judged consistent with most tumor T cells deriving from the lymph node and then expanding within tumor tissue. The study presented the conclusion that tumor T cells originate in lymph nodes as consistent with a hypothesis, not as something directly demonstrated. Tumors showed preferential V and J gene usage, and their T-cell repertoire diversity fell below that of lymph nodes yet above that of nontumor tissue.

Comment on this clonotype: Its specific antigen is unknown. This may stem from a read error, because a much larger clone lies one nucleotide away.

The CDR1 and CDR2 encoded by the germline V gene (reference sequence) are DFQATT and SNEGSKA. The V end gives up 6 bases and the J end 5 bases, leaving 10 bases in the junction not matched to a gene. CDR3 length: 14 amino acids, cysteine to phenylalanine. The retained sequence is limited to the CDR3, 42 bases, with the frame set at the first base. The axillary draining lymph nodes of breast cancer patients were the source of the lymph node samples. Sequencing used an Illumina HiSeq 2000. Multiplex PCR amplification was used to generate the TCR beta chain libraries. High-throughput sequencing was used to analyze the amplified TCR beta chain products. TCRdb took the public reads, trimmed them with fastp at Q25, ran MiXCR for clone calling and kept in-frame beta chains. Duplicate CDR3 protein sequences are folded into a single record with the most common DNA and genes. This sample gives 150,000 or so distinct CDR3 sequences in total; approximately 30% of them show up just once. The ten most abundant clones make up more than 3.5% of the sample.

In this chain, TRBV20-1 is recombined with TRBJ1-1; 9 bases in between match TRBD1. This clonotype was obtained from a female donor with breast cancer. Some clones in this sample may be carry-over from other donors' samples. The sequenced sample was axillary lymph node tissue. The nucleotide sequence reads as follows: TGCAGTGCCCCGGACAGGGGAATACGTACTGAAGCTTTCTTT. Its translation is CSAPDRGIRTEAFF.